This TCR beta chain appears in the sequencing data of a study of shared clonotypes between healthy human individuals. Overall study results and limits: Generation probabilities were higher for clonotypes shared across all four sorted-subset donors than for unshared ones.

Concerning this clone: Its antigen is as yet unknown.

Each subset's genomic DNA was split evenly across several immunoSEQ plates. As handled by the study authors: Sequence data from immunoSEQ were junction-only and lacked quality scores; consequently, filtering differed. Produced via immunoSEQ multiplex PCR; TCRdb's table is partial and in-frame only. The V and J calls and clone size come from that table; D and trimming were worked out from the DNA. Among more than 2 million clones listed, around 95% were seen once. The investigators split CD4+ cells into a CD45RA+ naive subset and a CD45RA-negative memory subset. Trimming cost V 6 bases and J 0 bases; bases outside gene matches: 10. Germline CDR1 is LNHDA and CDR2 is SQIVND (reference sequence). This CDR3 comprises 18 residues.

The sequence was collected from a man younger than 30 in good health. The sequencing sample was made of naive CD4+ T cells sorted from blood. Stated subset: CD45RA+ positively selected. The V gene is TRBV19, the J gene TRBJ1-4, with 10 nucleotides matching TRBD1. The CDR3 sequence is CASSVPGQGFATNEKLFF. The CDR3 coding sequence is TGTGCCAGTAGCGTACCGGGACAGGGGTTTGCAACTAATGAAAAACTGTTTTTT.